Below, 25 T cell receptor beta chains from the same sample are listed, as sequenced in a study of T cells after yellow fever vaccination. A single record per CDR3 protein comes from TCRdb applying MiXCR to the 5' RACE reads. The sample has roughly 260,000 distinct CDR3 sequences; 10% to 15% are singletons. This specimen was CD4+ T cells sorted from PBMCs, taken 45 days after the yellow fever booster vaccination. The receptors stem from a man aged 25-45 years who received the YFV17D yellow fever vaccine.

CDR3 sequence: CASSRRDGSYGYTF. CDR3 coding DNA: TGTGCCAGCAGCCGCCGGGACGGCTCCTATGGCTACACCTTC. This sequence joins TRBV5-6 and TRBJ1-2; D perhaps matches TRBD1 (5 bases). Germline V gene sequence: CDR1 SGHDT, CDR2 YYEEEE. This CDR3 is 14 amino acids long. V was cut by 4 bases and J by 4 bases, with 14 bases left in between.

This clonotype has ten or more counts. The V and J genes are TRBV5-5 and TRBJ2-5, with D unclear. The V end was cut by 6 bases, the J end by 7 bases, with 19 bases between. The CDR3 covers 14 residues. Germline-derived CDR1 and CDR2 are SGHKS and YYEKEE (reference sequence). CDR3 amino acids: CASILAPGMATQYF. CDR3 DNA sequence: TGTGCCAGCATCCTGGCTCCAGGAATGGCGACCCAGTACTTC.

This clonotype has more than one count but fewer than ten. The chain joins TRBV18 to TRBJ1-1; 7 bases fit TRBD1. From germline, CDR1 is KGHSH and CDR2 LQKENI. V lost 2 bases, J lost 4 bases, and 4 bases stayed unmatched. This CDR3 has 14 residues. The CDR3 DNA reads TGTGCCAGCTCACCAGGCCAGGGGGGCACTGAAGCTTTCTTT. This translates into CASSPGQGGTEAFF.

The chain links TRBV20-1 to TRBJ1-5, with D hard to call. The CDR3 consists of 12 residues. Germline V lookup: CDR1 DFQATT, CDR2 SNEGSKA (reference sequence). Trimming shortened V by 3 bases and J by 4 bases, and 7 bases separated the two germline ends. CDR3 region: CSASHRNQPQHF. CDR3 in DNA: TGCAGTGCTAGTCATAGAAATCAGCCCCAGCATTTT.

This chain uses TRBV14 with TRBJ2-1; 9 positions agree with TRBD1. The CDR3 runs to 16 residues. The trim removed 2 bases at V and 2 bases at J, leaving 4 bases unmatched. Germline V gene sequence: CDR1 SGHDN, CDR2 FVKESK. CDR3 residues: CASSQLGDRAYNEQFF. CDR3 bases: TGTGCCAGCAGCCAACTAGGGGACAGGGCCTACAATGAGCAGTTCTTC.

A few counts support this clonotype. The chain combines TRBV12-3 or TRBV12-4 with TRBJ1-3, with 8 positions matching TRBD1. This CDR3 region has 16 residues. V lost 4 bases to trimming and J lost 6 bases; unmatched junction nucleotides: 11. In DNA form, the CDR3 reads TGTGCCAGCAGTTATGGGCAGGGGGCTATCTCAAACACCATATATTTT. Translated, it gives CASSYGQGAISNTIYF.

V gene TRBV20-1 combines with J gene TRBJ1-5; D is unclear. Trimming stripped 6 bases from V and 6 bases from J, with 3 bases between. From germline, CDR1 is DFQATT and CDR2 SNEGSKA (reference sequence). The CDR3 length is 9 residues. Here the CDR3 reads CSAGQPQHF. The CDR3 DNA reads as TGCAGTGCGGGTCAGCCCCAGCATTTT.

This clonotype was counted a few times. The chain couples TRBV6-1 to TRBJ1-1; 8 bases line up with TRBD1. Germline CDR1 reads MNHNS; CDR2 reads SASEGT. CDR3 length: 13 residues. J was trimmed by 1 base and V by 5 bases; bases with no gene match: 0. The CDR3 DNA follows: TGTGCCAGCAGTACAGGGGGGAACACTGAAGCTTTCTTT. Its translation: CASSTGGNTEAFF.

Many counts were recorded for this clonotype. The chain joins TRBV4-3 to TRBJ2-1; no firm D call. CDR3 length: 15 amino acids. Germline CDR1 is LGHNA and CDR2 is YSLEER. Trimming took 1 base from V and 6 from J, leaving 13 bases between them. CDR3 in DNA: TGCGCCAGCAGCCAAGGGTGGAGCAGAACCAATGAGCAGTTCTTC. It codes for CASSQGWSRTNEQFF.

The chain has TRBV20-1 and TRBJ2-7; 9 nucleotides align to TRBD1. V dropped 6 bases and J dropped 2; count of bases not matched to a gene: 8. Germline V gene lookup returns CDR1 DFQATT and CDR2 SNEGSKA (reference sequence). The CDR3 has 14 amino acids. CDR3 residues: CSAYRGRGAYEQYF. Written as DNA, the CDR3 is TGCAGTGCCTACAGGGGGCGCGGAGCCTACGAGCAGTACTTC.

The chain recombines TRBV12-3 or TRBV12-4 with TRBJ2-7; D is undetermined. This CDR3 region has 11 residues. V lost 8 bases and J 3 bases, leaving 8 bases between the germline ends. CDR3 loop: CASSNRYEQYF. The CDR3 coding sequence is TGTGCCAGCTCTAACCGCTACGAGCAGTACTTC.

The rearrangement uses TRBV12-3 or TRBV12-4 and TRBJ2-3; 13 nucleotides match TRBD2. The CDR3 extends over 15 amino acids. The ends lost 4 bases at V and 8 bases at J; junction bases unmatched: 6. In DNA form, the CDR3 reads TGTGCCAGCAGTTCCGGACTAGCGGGAGAGGGTACGCAGTATTTT. Its protein is CASSSGLAGEGTQYF.

This chain uses TRBV5-6 with TRBJ2-1, with TRBD2 matching 7 bases. Unmatched junction bases numbered 10, after V lost 5 bases and J lost 5 bases. This CDR3 is built from 15 residues. Germline CDR1 reads SGHDT; CDR2 reads YYEEEE. CDR3 DNA sequence: TGTGCCAGCAGTTATGCCGGGACTACCAACAATGAGCAGTTCTTC. As protein: CASSYAGTTNNEQFF.

This clonotype was counted only a few times. In DNA, the CDR3 is TGTGCCAGCAGCCAAGGTGTCCTAGCGGGAGTCAATGAGCAGTTCTTC. Translation gives CASSQGVLAGVNEQFF. V usage is TRBV3-1 and J usage is TRBJ2-1; 10 bases agree with TRBD2. Looked up from germline, CDR1 is LGHDT and CDR2 is YNNKEL (reference sequence). The CDR3 extends over 16 amino acids. The trim removed 1 base at V and 6 bases at J, leaving 6 bases unmatched.

This clonotype was recorded a few times. The chain combines TRBV6-2 or TRBV6-3 with TRBJ2-7; no firm D call. The length of the CDR3 is 13 residues. Trimming removed 6 bases from V and 0 bases from J, with 9 bases in between. Looked up from germline, CDR1 is MNHEY and CDR2 is SVGEGT. The CDR3 DNA reads TGTGCCAGCAGCACAGAGAGCTCCTACGAGCAGTACTTC. Amino acids: CASSTESSYEQYF.

The chain joins TRBV19 to TRBJ2-3, with unresolved D. The CDR3 is 13 residues long. The germline V gene has CDR1 LNHDA and CDR2 SQIVND (reference sequence). The germline V and J ends were trimmed by 6 bases and 1 base, with 8 bases remaining between them. The CDR3 DNA reads as TGTGCCAGTAGACCGATAGGCACAGATACGCAGTATTTT. This codes for CASRPIGTDTQYF.

In its sample, this clonotype was seen many times. The chain recombines TRBV7-2 with TRBJ2-2; D is unclear. The ends were cut back, 1 base at V and 4 bases at J, with 4 bases in the middle. Germline lookup yields CDR1 SGHTA and CDR2 FQGNSA. The CDR3 consists of 13 residues. CDR3 in amino acids: CASSLDPTGELFF. The CDR3 nucleotides read TGTGCCAGCAGCTTAGACCCCACCGGGGAGCTGTTTTTT.

This clonotype was recorded many times. This chain connects TRBV28 to TRBJ2-7; 9 bases match TRBD1. Unmatched junction bases numbered 6, after V lost 6 bases and J lost 0 bases. Germline CDR1 MDHEN, CDR2 SYDVKM. The CDR3 consists of 15 residues. The CDR3 is CASSRGQGSSYEQYF. CDR3 coding DNA: TGTGCCAGCAGCCGAGGACAGGGGAGCTCCTACGAGCAGTACTTC.

The sample holds many counts of this clonotype. The chain uses TRBV7-8 and TRBJ1-2; no clear D. Trimming left V 9 bases short and J 0 bases short, with 11 bases between. CDR3 length equals 13 residues. The germline V gene encodes CDR1 SGHVS and CDR2 FQNEAQ. Here the CDR3 reads CASRGKANYGYTF. CDR3 nucleotide sequence: TGTGCCAGTAGAGGGAAAGCTAACTATGGCTACACCTTC.

The CDR3 spells CASSPLGEPNYGYTF. The CDR3 nucleotides are TGTGCCAGCTCACCACTAGGGGAACCTAACTATGGCTACACCTTC. The rearrangement joins TRBV18 to TRBJ1-2; D is perhaps TRBD1 (5 bases). Trimming removed 1 base from V and 0 bases from J, with 9 bases in between. Per germline, CDR1 KGHSH and CDR2 LQKENI. This CDR3 contains 15 residues.

This clonotype was detected only a few times. The genes are TRBV21-1 and TRBJ2-1; the table names TRBD1, a call not compared with the DNA. TRBV21-1 is noted as a pseudogene. The CDR3 is 16 amino acids. CDR3 residues: CASSKERDRGHDEQFF. The DNA of the CDR3 is TGTGCCAGCAGCAAAGAGAGGGACAGGGGGCACGATGAGCAGTTCTTC.

The CDR3 coding sequence is TGTGCCATCAGTGAGCTTGCTAGCAATCAGCCCCAGCATTTT. Residues: CAISELASNQPQHF. V gene TRBV10-3 combines with J gene TRBJ1-5; no firm D call. V dropped 2 bases and J dropped 0 bases, with 5 bases sitting between them. Germline values: CDR1 ENHRY, CDR2 SYGVKD. CDR3 length: 14 residues.

The rearrangement joins TRBV4-3 to TRBJ2-7; D uncertain. The CDR3 consists of 14 residues. The V end lost 1 base, the J end lost 5 bases, and 12 bases lay between the germline ends. The germline gives CDR1 LGHNA, CDR2 YSLEER. The CDR3 nucleotides are TGCGCCAGCAGCCAAGTACCGGGTGAGCACGAGCAGTACTTC. Amino acid sequence: CASSQVPGEHEQYF.

This clonotype was counted between two and nine times. This chain joins TRBV5-1 and TRBJ2-1, with 11 nucleotides matching TRBD1. CDR3 length equals 15 residues. J gave up 9 bases and V 2 bases, and 7 bases lay outside the gene matches. Germline V gene sequence: CDR1 SGHRS, CDR2 YFSETQ. The CDR3 region is CASSFGQGAGSEQFF. CDR3 bases: TGCGCCAGCAGCTTCGGACAGGGGGCGGGTAGTGAGCAGTTCTTC.

The chain carries TRBV11-2 and TRBJ2-4; no firm D call. V lost 4 bases and J lost 3, with 10 bases in between. The germline CDR1 and CDR2 sequences are SGHAT and FQNNGV. The CDR3 spans 14 residues. CDR3: CASSSRLGKNIQYF. The DNA of the CDR3 is TGTGCCAGCAGCTCGAGACTTGGCAAAAACATTCAGTACTTC.